Listed below are T cell receptor beta chains from one sample, sequenced in a study of T cell responses to AZD1222 COVID-19 vaccine. TCRdb keeps only in-frame clones here, not all; method: immunoSEQ multiplex PCR. The sample lists 180,000 or so clones, about 92% occurring once. The specimen was peripheral blood, collected 28 days after the second AZD1222 dose. Receptors were obtained from an adult who received the AZD1222 COVID-19 vaccine. The CDR3 runs from the conserved cysteine through the conserved F or W. D genes are given only for firm matches. Expanded clones are given a class, and other clones once, few, many or no size at all.

>TRBD1|TRBV10-3|.|TRBJ1-2
CAISGRQGLAYGYTF
TGTGCCATCAGTGGCAGACAGGGTCTAGCCTATGGCTACACCTTC
>.|TRBV11-1|.|TRBJ2-7
CASSPRGEEQYF
TGTGCCAGCAGCCCCCGGGGTGAGGAGCAGTACTTC
>.|TRBV7-2|few|TRBJ2-2
CASSLALGTGELFF
TGTGCCAGCAGCTTAGCGCTCGGCACCGGGGAGCTGTTTTTT
>.|TRBV11-2|.|TRBJ2-1
CASSLASGFGAGEHNEQFF
TGTGCCAGCAGCTTAGCATCAGGTTTCGGGGCAGGGGAGCACAATGAGCAGTTCTTC
>.|TRBV6-1|.|TRBJ1-1
CASSEALRTEAFF
TGTGCCAGCAGTGAAGCTCTGAGGACTGAAGCTTTCTTT
>TRBD2|TRBV6-5|.|TRBJ2-1
CASTTYTAGDNEQFF
TGTGCCAGCACCACATATACAGCGGGGGACAATGAGCAGTTCTTC
>.|TRBV30|.|TRBJ2-1
CAWSVAATPYNEQFF
TGTGCCTGGAGTGTGGCCGCGACCCCCTACAATGAGCAGTTCTTC
>.|TRBV3-1/TRBV3-2|.|TRBJ1-2
CASSQDFRGTVNYGYTF
TGTGCCAGCAGCCAAGATTTTCGGGGGACGGTTAACTATGGCTACACCTTC
>.|TRBV7-3|.|TRBJ2-1
CASSLFTGSPVDEQFF
TGTGCCAGCTCATTATTTACAGGCTCCCCAGTCGATGAGCAGTTCTTC
>.|TRBV6-6|.|TRBJ1-2
CASSEQENYGYTF
TGTGCCAGCAGCGAACAGGAAAACTATGGCTACACCTTC
>TRBD1|TRBV3-1/TRBV3-2|.|TRBJ2-3
CASSQDLGTGGSTDTQYF
TGTGCCAGCAGCCAAGATTTAGGAACAGGGGGGAGCACAGATACGCAGTATTTT
>TRBD2|TRBV11-1|.|TRBJ2-1
CASSLGRESYNEQFF
TGTGCCAGCAGCTTGGGGAGGGAGTCCTACAATGAGCAGTTCTTC
>TRBD1|TRBV29-1|.|TRBJ2-5
CSVKQGAQTQYF
TGCAGCGTGAAACAGGGGGCTCAGACCCAGTACTTC
>.|TRBV7-8|.|TRBJ2-4
CASSPGAASAKNIQYF
TGTGCCAGCAGCCCAGGGGCGGCGTCAGCCAAAAACATTCAGTACTTC
>TRBD1|TRBV30|.|TRBJ1-5
CAWSGTGDQPQHF
TGTGCCTGGAGCGGGACAGGGGATCAGCCCCAGCATTTT
>TRBD1|TRBV30|.|TRBJ1-5
CAWSLTGAHQPQHF
TGTGCCTGGTCCCTAACAGGGGCCCATCAGCCCCAGCATTTT
>.|TRBV7-6|.|TRBJ2-3
CASSPPGTDTQYF
TGTGCCAGCAGTCCCCCGGGCACAGATACGCAGTATTTT
>.|TRBV7-2|.|TRBJ2-1
CASTLRAAAYNEQFF
TGTGCCAGCACCCTTAGGGCGGCCGCCTACAATGAGCAGTTCTTC
>.|TRBV2|.|TRBJ2-3
CASSSWGPDTQYF
TGTGCCAGCAGTTCCTGGGGCCCAGATACGCAGTATTTT
>.|TRBV6-2/TRBV6-3|few|TRBJ2-7
CASSLTGGGFYEQYF
TGTGCCAGCAGCTTAACAGGAGGAGGATTCTACGAGCAGTACTTC
>.|TRBV4-1|.|TRBJ1-1
CASSSPPTGILEAFF
TGCGCCAGCAGCTCACCCCCTACAGGGATCCTTGAAGCTTTCTTT
>.|TRBV30|.|TRBJ1-5
CAWTTGSNQPQHF
TGTGCCTGGACAACAGGGAGCAATCAGCCCCAGCATTTT
>.|TRBV9|.|TRBJ1-1
CASSVSIVGRGSTEAFF
TGTGCCAGCAGCGTTAGTATAGTGGGCAGGGGCAGCACTGAAGCTTTCTTT
>TRBD2|TRBV6-2/TRBV6-3|.|TRBJ2-7
CASSETSGSYEQYF
TGTGCCAGCAGCGAGACTAGCGGTTCCTACGAGCAGTACTTC
>TRBD1|TRBV6-5|.|TRBJ1-5
CASSSLIQGVNQPQHF
TGTGCCAGCAGTTCACTAATCCAGGGGGTCAATCAGCCCCAGCATTTT
>TRBD2|TRBV7-3|.|TRBJ2-6
CASSSIAGVSGANVLTF
TGTGCCAGCAGCTCAATAGCGGGGGTCTCTGGGGCCAACGTCCTGACTTTC
>.|TRBV4-1|.|TRBJ1-1
CASTDFGRVTEAFF
TGCGCCAGCACCGATTTCGGCAGGGTGACTGAAGCTTTCTTT
>.|TRBV2|.|TRBJ2-7
CASRPGGAYEQYF
TGTGCCAGCAGACCCGGAGGAGCCTACGAGCAGTACTTC
>TRBD1|TRBV6-5|.|TRBJ2-4
CASRTGVGWENIQYF
TGTGCCAGCAGGACAGGGGTGGGGTGGGAAAACATTCAGTACTTC
>.|TRBV5-1|once|TRBJ1-3
CASSFYPGNTIYF
TGCGCCAGCAGCTTTTACCCTGGAAACACCATATATTTT
>.|TRBV10-3|.|TRBJ2-1
CAISESGGSYNEQFF
TGTGCCATCAGTGAGTCTGGCGGATCCTACAATGAGCAGTTCTTC
>TRBD2|TRBV6-1|.|TRBJ2-1
CASSEIPGTSEQFF
TGTGCCAGCAGTGAAATCCCCGGGACTAGCGAACAGTTCTTC
>.|TRBV12-3/TRBV12-4|.|TRBJ1-3
CASSPRSGNTIYF
TGTGCCAGCAGCCCACGCTCTGGAAACACCATATATTTT
>.|TRBV11-2|.|TRBJ1-5
CASSPGFGDQPQHF
TGTGCCAGCAGTCCAGGATTTGGTGATCAGCCCCAGCATTTT
>.|TRBV5-6|.|TRBJ1-2
CASSHSGVLNYGYTF
TGTGCCAGCAGCCACTCGGGGGTCCTCAACTATGGCTACACCTTC
>.|TRBV4-1|.|TRBJ1-4
CASSQAEPGQKLFF
TGCGCCAGCAGCCAAGCGGAACCGGGACAAAAACTGTTTTTT
>TRBD1|TRBV3-1/TRBV3-2|.|TRBJ1-2
CASSQESPGGPNRYTF
TGTGCCAGCAGCCAAGAGAGTCCAGGGGGCCCTAACCGCTACACCTTC
>.|TRBV12-3/TRBV12-4|.|TRBJ1-5
CASSPDRGSPQHF
TGTGCCAGCAGTCCGGACAGAGGAAGCCCCCAGCATTTT
>.|TRBV7-9|.|TRBJ1-2
CASSLWGDQMRGYTF
TGTGCCAGCAGCTTATGGGGAGATCAGATGCGTGGCTACACCTTC
>TRBD1|TRBV10-3|.|TRBJ1-1
CAISDRGQDTEAFF
TGTGCCATCAGTGACAGGGGGCAGGACACTGAAGCTTTCTTT
>TRBD1|TRBV2|.|TRBJ1-1
CASRDRGTEAFF
TGTGCCAGCAGGGACAGGGGCACTGAAGCTTTCTTT
>.|TRBV11-2|.|TRBJ2-7
CASSLVRGPYEQYF
TGTGCCAGCAGCTTAGTTCGGGGACCCTACGAGCAGTACTTC
>TRBD2|TRBV5-1|.|TRBJ2-2
CASSLAVGGPNTGELFF
TGCGCCAGCAGCTTGGCCGTGGGAGGGCCCAACACCGGGGAGCTGTTTTTT
>TRBD1|TRBV15|.|TRBJ1-5
CATSNRGQGNQPQHF
TGTGCCACCAGCAATAGAGGACAGGGCAATCAGCCCCAGCATTTT
>TRBD2|TRBV9|.|TRBJ2-1
CASSVGTSGSPLYNEQFF
TGTGCCAGCAGCGTAGGGACTAGCGGGAGCCCCCTCTACAATGAGCAGTTCTTC
>.|TRBV6-5|.|TRBJ1-2
CASSRENYGYTF
TGTGCCAGCTCCCGGGAAAACTATGGCTACACCTTC
>.|TRBV15|.|TRBJ2-2
CATSTRAGQNTGELFF
TGTGCCACCAGCACCAGGGCGGGACAGAACACCGGGGAGCTGTTTTTT
>.|TRBV7-9|.|TRBJ1-3
CASSTRASSGNTIYF
TGTGCCAGCAGCACCCGGGCCAGCTCTGGAAACACCATATATTTT